This TCR beta chain originates from a study of blood T cell repertoires in COVID-19. Overall study: Acute-phase and convalescent COVID-19 samples originated in the United States, Italy and Spain.

Under the authors' procedure: Reference gene primers were amplified, and this amplification served to estimate nucleated cell counts. Using immunoSEQ multiplex PCR, the repertoire was profiled, and TCRdb retains in-frame clones only, with some absent. V and J calls and clone size are copied from that table; D and trimming were computed from the DNA. Among some 150,000 clones listed, roughly 80% were seen once. V was clipped by 5 bases and J by 8 bases, with 11 bases between them. The germline V gene encodes CDR1 SNHLY and CDR2 FYNNEI. This CDR3 has 12 residues. Sequenced input: peripheral blood. This chain uses TRBV2 with TRBJ2-3, with D perhaps matching TRBD2 (5 bases). This TCR came from a human donor with acute or convalescent COVID-19. The donor label of this sample is uncertain. CDR3 in DNA: TGTGCCAGCAGTTCTAGCAGCGGTACGCAGTATTTT. It codes for CASSSSSGTQYF.